The present TCR beta chain was sequenced within a study of Tregs in tolerant kidney transplant recipients. Libraries were prepared by immunoSEQ multiplex PCR; TCRdb keeps only in-frame clonotypes and omits some of them. This table has roughly 46,000 clones, about 90% appearing once. In germline, CDR1 is MNHEY, CDR2 SMNVEV (reference sequence). CDR3 size: 14 residues. V lost 6 bases and J 6 bases, leaving 18 bases between the germline ends. Thawed PBMCs were FACS-sorted into unstimulated CD4+CD25+CD127- regulatory T cells, CD4+CD25- non-regulatory cells, CD4 and CD8 cells. Before regulatory T cell sorting, thawed PBMCs rested overnight at 37°C in roughly 190 IU/ml IL-2. Overall study results and limits: Validation in larger populations is needed because few patients were studied. Tregs expanded with activated donor B cells seemed most donor-specific.

Concerning this clone: Its antigen is still unknown.

The chain recombines TRBV27 with TRBJ2-7; a weak D match, TRBD1 (6 bases). The TCR comes from a human donor in good health. The sample taken for sequencing was Tregs from blood. This chain's CDR3 is CASRNGQWAGEQYF. As DNA, the CDR3 is TGTGCCAGCAGGAACGGACAGTGGGCCGGCGAGCAGTACTTC.